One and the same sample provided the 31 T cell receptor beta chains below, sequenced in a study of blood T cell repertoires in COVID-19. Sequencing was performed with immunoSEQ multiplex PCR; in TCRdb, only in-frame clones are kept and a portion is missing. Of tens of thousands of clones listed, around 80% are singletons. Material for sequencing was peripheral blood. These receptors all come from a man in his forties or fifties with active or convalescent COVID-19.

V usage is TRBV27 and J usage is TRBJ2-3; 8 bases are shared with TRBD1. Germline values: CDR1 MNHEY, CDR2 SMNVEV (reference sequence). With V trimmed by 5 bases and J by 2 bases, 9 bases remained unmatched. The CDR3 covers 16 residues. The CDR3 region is CASSPRQGSITDTQYF. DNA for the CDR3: TGTGCCAGCAGTCCTCGACAGGGGTCGATCACAGATACGCAGTATTTT.

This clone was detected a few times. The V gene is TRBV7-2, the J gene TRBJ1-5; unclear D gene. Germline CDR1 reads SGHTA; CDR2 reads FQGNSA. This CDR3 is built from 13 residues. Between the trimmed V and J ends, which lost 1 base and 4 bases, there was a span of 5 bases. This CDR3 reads CASSLDENQPQHF. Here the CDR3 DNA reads TGTGCCAGCAGCTTAGACGAGAATCAGCCCCAGCATTTT.

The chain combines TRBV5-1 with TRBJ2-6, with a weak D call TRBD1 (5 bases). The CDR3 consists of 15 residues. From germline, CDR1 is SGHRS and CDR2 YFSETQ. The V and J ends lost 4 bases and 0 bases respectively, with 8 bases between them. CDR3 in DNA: TGCGCCAGCAGCGCCGACAGCTCTGGGGCCAACGTCCTGACTTTC. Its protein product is CASSADSSGANVLTF.

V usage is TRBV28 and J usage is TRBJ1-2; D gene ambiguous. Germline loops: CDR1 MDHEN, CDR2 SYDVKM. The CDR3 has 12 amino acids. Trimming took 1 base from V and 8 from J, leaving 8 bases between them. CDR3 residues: CASSLSPGGYTF. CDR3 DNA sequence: TGTGCCAGCAGTTTATCGCCGGGGGGCTACACCTTC.

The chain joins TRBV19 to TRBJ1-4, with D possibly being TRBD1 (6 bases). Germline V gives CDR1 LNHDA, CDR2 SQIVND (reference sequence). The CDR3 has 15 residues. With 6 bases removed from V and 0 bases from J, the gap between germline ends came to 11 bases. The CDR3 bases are TGTGCCAGTAGCCAGGGGACGGCAACTAATGAAAAACTGTTTTTT. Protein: CASSQGTATNEKLFF.

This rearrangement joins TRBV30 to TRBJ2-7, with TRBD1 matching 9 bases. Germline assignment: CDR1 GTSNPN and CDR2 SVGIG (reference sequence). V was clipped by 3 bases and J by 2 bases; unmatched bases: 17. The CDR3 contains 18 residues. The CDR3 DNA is TGTGCCTGGAGAGGGGGACAGGGCGAACCCAAATACCCCTACGAGCAGTACTTC. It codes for CAWRGGQGEPKYPYEQYF. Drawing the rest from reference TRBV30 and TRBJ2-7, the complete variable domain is SQTIHQWPATLVQPVGSPLSLECTVEGTSNPNLYWYRQAAGRGLQLLFYSVGIGQISSEVPQNLSASRPQDRQFILSSKKLLLSDSGFYLCAWRGGQGEPKYPYEQYFGPGTRLTVT.

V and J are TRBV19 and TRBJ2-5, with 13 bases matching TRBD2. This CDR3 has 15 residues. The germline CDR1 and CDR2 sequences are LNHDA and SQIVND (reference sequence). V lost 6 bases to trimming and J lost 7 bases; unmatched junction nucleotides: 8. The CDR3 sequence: CASSLGLAGEGTQYF. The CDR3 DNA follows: TGTGCCAGTAGCCTCGGACTAGCGGGGGAAGGGACCCAGTACTTC.

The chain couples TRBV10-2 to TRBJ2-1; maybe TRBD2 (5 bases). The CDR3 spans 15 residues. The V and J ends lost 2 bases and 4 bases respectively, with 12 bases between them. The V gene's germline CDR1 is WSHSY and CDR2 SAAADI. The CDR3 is CASSERRLEYNEQFF. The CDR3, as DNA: TGCGCCAGCAGTGAGAGGAGGTTGGAGTACAATGAGCAGTTCTTC.

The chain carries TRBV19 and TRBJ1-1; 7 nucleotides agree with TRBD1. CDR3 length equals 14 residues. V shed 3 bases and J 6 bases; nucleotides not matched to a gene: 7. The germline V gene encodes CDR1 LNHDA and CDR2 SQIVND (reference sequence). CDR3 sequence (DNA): TGTGCCAGTAGTATCGACAGGGTGGGAGCTGAAGCTTTCTTT. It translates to CASSIDRVGAEAFF.

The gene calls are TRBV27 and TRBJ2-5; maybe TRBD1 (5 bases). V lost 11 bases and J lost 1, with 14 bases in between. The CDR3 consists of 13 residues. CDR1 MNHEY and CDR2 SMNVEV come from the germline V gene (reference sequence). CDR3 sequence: CAGSGHLQETQYF. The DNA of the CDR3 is TGTGCCGGCTCTGGACACCTCCAAGAGACCCAGTACTTC.

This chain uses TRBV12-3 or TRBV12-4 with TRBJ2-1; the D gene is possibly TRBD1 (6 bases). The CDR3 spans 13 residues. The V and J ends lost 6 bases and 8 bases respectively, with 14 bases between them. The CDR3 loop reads CASRQGARDEQFF. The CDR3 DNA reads TGTGCCAGCAGACAGGGAGCAAGGGATGAGCAGTTCTTC.

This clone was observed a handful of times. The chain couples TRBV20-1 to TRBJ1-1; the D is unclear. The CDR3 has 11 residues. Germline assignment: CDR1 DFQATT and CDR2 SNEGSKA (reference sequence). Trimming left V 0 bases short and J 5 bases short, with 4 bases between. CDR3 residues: CSARDVTEAFF. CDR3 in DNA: TGCAGTGCTAGAGATGTAACTGAAGCTTTCTTT.

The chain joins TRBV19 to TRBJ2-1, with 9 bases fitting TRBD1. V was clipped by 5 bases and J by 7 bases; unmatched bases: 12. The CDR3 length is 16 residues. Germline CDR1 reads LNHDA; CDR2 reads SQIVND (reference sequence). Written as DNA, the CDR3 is TGTGCCAGTAGTTCCGGGACAGGGAGGGAGAGGAATGAGCAGTTCTTC. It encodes CASSSGTGRERNEQFF.

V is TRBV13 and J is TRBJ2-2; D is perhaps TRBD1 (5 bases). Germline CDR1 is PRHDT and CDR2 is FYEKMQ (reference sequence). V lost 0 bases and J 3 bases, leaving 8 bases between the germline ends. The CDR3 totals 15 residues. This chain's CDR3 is CASSLGPGHTGELFF. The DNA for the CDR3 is TGTGCCAGCAGCTTAGGGCCAGGGCACACCGGGGAGCTGTTTTTT.

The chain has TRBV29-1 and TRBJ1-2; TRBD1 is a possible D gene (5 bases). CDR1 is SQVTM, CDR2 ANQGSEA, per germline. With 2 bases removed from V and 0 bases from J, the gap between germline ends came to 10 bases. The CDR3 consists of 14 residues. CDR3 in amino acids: CSVEYQGSNYGYTF. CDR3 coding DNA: TGCAGCGTTGAATACCAGGGTTCTAACTATGGCTACACCTTC. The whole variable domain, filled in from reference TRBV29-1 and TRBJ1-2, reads SAVISQKPSRDICQRGTSLTIQCQVDSQVTMMFWYRQQPGQSLTLIATANQGSEATYESGFVIDKFPISRPNLTFSTLTVSNMSPEDSSIYLCSVEYQGSNYGYTFGSGTRLTVV.

CDR3 DNA: TGTGCCAGCAGGGCAGTGGATAATTCACCCCTCCACTTT. Protein product: CASRAVDNSPLHF. This chain joins TRBV2 and TRBJ1-6; D uncertain. V lost 6 bases, J lost 5 bases, and 8 bases lay in between. The CDR3 runs 13 residues. The V gene's germline CDR1 is SNHLY and CDR2 FYNNEI.

The CDR3 DNA reads TGCGCCAGCAGCGGACAGGCCAGCTCTGGAAACACCATATATTTT. It translates to CASSGQASSGNTIYF. This chain links TRBV10-2 with TRBJ1-3, with TRBD1 matching 7 bases. The germline V gene has CDR1 WSHSY and CDR2 SAAADI. The J segment lost 0 bases and the V segment lost 6 bases, leaving 5 bases of the junction unmatched. CDR3 length: 15 residues.

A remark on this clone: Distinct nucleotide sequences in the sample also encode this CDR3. CDR3 DNA sequence: TGTGCCAGCAGCCTCCGACAGGGTGGGAATGAGCAGTTCTTC. Translated: CASSLRQGGNEQFF. The genes are TRBV11-2 and TRBJ2-1, with 7 bases fitting TRBD1. Germline V gene data show CDR1 as SGHAT and CDR2 as FQNNGV. V shed 5 bases and J 7 bases; nucleotides not matched to a gene: 8. This CDR3 has 14 amino acids. Filled out from reference TRBV11-2 and TRBJ2-1, the complete variable domain reads EAGVAQSPRYKIIEKRQSVAFWCNPISGHATLYWYQQILGQGPKLLIQFQNNGVVDDSQLPKDRFSAERLKGVDSTLKIQPAKLEDSAVYLCASSLRQGGNEQFFGPGTRLTVL.

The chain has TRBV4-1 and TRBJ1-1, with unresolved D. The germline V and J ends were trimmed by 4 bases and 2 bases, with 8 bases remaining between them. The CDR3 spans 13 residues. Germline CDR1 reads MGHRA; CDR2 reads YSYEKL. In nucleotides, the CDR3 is TGCGCCAGCAGCCGACGGGAAAACACTGAAGCTTTCTTT. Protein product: CASSRRENTEAFF.

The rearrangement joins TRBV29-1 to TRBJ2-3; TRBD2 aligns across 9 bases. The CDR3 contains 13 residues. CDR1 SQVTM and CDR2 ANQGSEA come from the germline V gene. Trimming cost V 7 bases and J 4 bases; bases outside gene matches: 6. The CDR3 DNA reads TGCAGCGGCCTCGGCGGGGGGGCAGATACGCAGTATTTT. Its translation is CSGLGGGADTQYF.

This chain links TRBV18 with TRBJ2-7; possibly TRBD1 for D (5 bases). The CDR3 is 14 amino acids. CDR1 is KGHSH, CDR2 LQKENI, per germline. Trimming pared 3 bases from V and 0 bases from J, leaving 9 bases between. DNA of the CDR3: TGTGCCAGCTCACCGGGGCGAGACTCCTACGAGCAGTACGTC. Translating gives CASSPGRDSYEQYV.

The CDR3, as DNA: TGCGCCAGCAGCCAGGTATCAAGGACTAGCGGGGGGGCTGGGGCCAACGTCCTGACTTTC. Translating gives CASSQVSRTSGGAGANVLTF. The chain combines TRBV4-3 with TRBJ2-6; 15 bases line up with TRBD2. The V segment lost 3 bases and the J segment 2 bases; nucleotides outside the gene matches: 8. Germline V lookup: CDR1 LGHNA, CDR2 YSLEER. This CDR3 spans 20 amino acids.

The CDR3 loop is CAWKGGTGTGTDTQYF. The CDR3 nucleotides are TGTGCCTGGAAGGGGGGGACAGGGACCGGCACAGATACGCAGTATTTT. The chain carries TRBV30 and TRBJ2-3; 9 nucleotides line up with TRBD1. The germline CDR1 and CDR2 sequences are GTSNPN and SVGIG (reference sequence). The CDR3 covers 16 residues. Trimming removed 4 bases from V and 1 base from J; junction bases left unmatched: 9.

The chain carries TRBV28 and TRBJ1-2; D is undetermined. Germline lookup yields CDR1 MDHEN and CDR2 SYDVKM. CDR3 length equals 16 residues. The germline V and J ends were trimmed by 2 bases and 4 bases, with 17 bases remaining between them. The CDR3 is CASSLEGGLLGYGYTF. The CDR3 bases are TGTGCCAGCAGTTTAGAAGGAGGCCTACTGGGCTATGGCTACACCTTC.

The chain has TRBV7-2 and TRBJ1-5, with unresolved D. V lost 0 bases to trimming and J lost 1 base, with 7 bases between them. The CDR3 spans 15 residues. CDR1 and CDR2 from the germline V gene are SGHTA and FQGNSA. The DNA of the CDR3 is TGTGCCAGCAGCTTAGCACAACAAAGCAATCAGCCCCAGCATTTT. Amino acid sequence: CASSLAQQSNQPQHF.

The CDR3 loop reads CASSIPGTGIQEQYV. CDR3 nucleotides: TGTGCCAGCAGTATTCCGGGGACAGGGATACAAGAGCAGTACGTC. V is TRBV28 and J is TRBJ2-7; 9 positions agree with TRBD1. The junction had 12 bases not matched to a gene; V was cut back by 5 bases and J by 7 bases. This CDR3 is built from 15 residues. CDR1 is MDHEN and CDR2 is SYDVKM in the germline V gene.

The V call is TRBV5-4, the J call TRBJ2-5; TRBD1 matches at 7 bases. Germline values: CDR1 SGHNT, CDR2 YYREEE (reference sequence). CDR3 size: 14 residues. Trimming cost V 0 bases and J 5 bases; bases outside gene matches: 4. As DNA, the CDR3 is TGTGCCAGCAGCTTGGGAGGGGGCCGGGAGACCCAGTACTTC. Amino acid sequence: CASSLGGGRETQYF.

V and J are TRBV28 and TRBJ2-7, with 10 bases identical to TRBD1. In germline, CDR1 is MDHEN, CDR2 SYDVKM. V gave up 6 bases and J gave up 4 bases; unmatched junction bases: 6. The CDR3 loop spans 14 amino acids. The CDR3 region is CASRGGDRGYEQYV. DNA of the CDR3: TGTGCCAGCAGAGGAGGGGACAGGGGATACGAGCAGTACGTC.

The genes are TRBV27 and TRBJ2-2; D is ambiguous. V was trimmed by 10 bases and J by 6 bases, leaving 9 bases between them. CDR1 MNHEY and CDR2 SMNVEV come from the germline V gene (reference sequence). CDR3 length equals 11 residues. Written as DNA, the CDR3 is TGTGCCACCCGGGTGGCCGGGGAGCTGTTTTTT. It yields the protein CATRVAGELFF.

The CDR3 loop reads CASSPRGVLSTDTQYF. CDR3 coding DNA: TGTGCCAGCTCACCACGCGGGGTATTAAGCACAGATACGCAGTATTTT. The chain recombines TRBV18 with TRBJ2-3; maybe TRBD2 (6 bases). V shed 1 base and J shed 0 bases, with 11 bases lying between them. Germline V gene sequence: CDR1 KGHSH, CDR2 LQKENI. CDR3 length equals 16 residues. The full variable domain, its missing parts supplied by reference TRBV18 and TRBJ2-3, is NAGVMQNPRHLVRRRGQEARLRCSPMKGHSHVYWYRQLPEEGLKFMVYLQKENIIDESGMPKERFSAEFPKEGPSILRIQQVVRGDSAAYFCASSPRGVLSTDTQYFGPGTRLTVL.

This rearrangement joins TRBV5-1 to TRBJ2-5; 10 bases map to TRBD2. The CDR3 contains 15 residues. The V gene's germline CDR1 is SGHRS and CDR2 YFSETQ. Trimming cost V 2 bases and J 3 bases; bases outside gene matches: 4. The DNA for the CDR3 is TGCGCCAGCAGCTTATTAGCGGGGGGCGAAGAGACCCAGTACTTC. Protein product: CASSLLAGGEETQYF.